Below, 6 T cell receptor beta chains from the same sample are listed, as sequenced in a study of blood T cell repertoires in COVID-19. Sequenced by immunoSEQ multiplex PCR; TCRdb stores in-frame clones only, minus some. Of approximately 62,000 clones listed, 80% to 90% are singletons. Source material: peripheral blood. Receptors were obtained from a man aged 60 to 75 with acute or convalescent COVID-19.

The chain is built from TRBV6-2 or TRBV6-3 and TRBJ1-4, with TRBD1 identical over 7 bases. V lost 2 bases, J lost 5 bases, and 5 bases stayed unmatched. The CDR3 contains 15 residues. From germline, CDR1 is MNHEY and CDR2 SVGEGT. For the CDR3, the DNA is TGTGCCAGCAGTTACCTCGGGACAGAGAATGAAAAACTGTTTTTT. As protein: CASSYLGTENEKLFF.

The V and J genes are TRBV27 and TRBJ1-1; possible D gene TRBD1, 5 bases. Trimming removed 7 bases from V and 1 base from J, with 13 bases in between. Germline CDR1 reads MNHEY; CDR2 reads SMNVEV (reference sequence). This CDR3 region has 14 residues. DNA for the CDR3: TGTGCCAGCACCCTCGCCGGGGGGAACACTGAAGCTTTCTTT. Residues: CASTLAGGNTEAFF.

The rearrangement uses TRBV7-8 and TRBJ2-2; 11 bases are a match to TRBD2. From germline, CDR1 is SGHVS and CDR2 FQNEAQ. This CDR3 is 16 amino acids long. Unmatched junction bases numbered 6, after V lost 1 base and J lost 8 bases. The CDR3 sequence: CASSLVTSGATGELFF. The CDR3, as DNA: TGTGCCAGCAGCTTAGTGACTAGCGGGGCAACTGGGGAGCTGTTTTTT.

The J gene is TRBJ1-4, the V gene TRBV28, with 9 positions matching TRBD1. Trimming removed 5 bases from V and 6 bases from J; junction bases left unmatched: 10. Germline V gene sequence: CDR1 MDHEN, CDR2 SYDVKM. The CDR3 covers 16 residues. The CDR3 region is CASSPMPGQGHEKLFF. CDR3 nucleotide sequence: TGTGCCAGCAGTCCAATGCCGGGACAGGGACATGAAAAACTGTTTTTT.

This clone occurred a few times. V and J are TRBV7-9 and TRBJ2-7; 8 positions agree with TRBD2. The CDR3 extends over 14 amino acids. Germline-derived CDR1 and CDR2 are SEHNR and FQNEAQ (reference sequence). Unmatched junction bases numbered 3, after V lost 3 bases and J lost 2 bases. CDR3 sequence (DNA): TGTGCCAGCAGCTTTCCGGGACTAGCCTACGAGCAGTACTTC. Protein product: CASSFPGLAYEQYF.

The chain employs TRBV7-9 and TRBJ1-4; maybe TRBD1 (6 bases). Looked up from germline, CDR1 is SEHNR and CDR2 is FQNEAQ (reference sequence). The V end lost 1 base, the J end lost 0 bases, and 9 bases lay between the germline ends. CDR3 length: 16 amino acids. The CDR3 nucleotides read TGTGCCAGCAGCTTAGGAGACAGGCCAACTAATGAAAAACTGTTTTTT. Amino acid sequence: CASSLGDRPTNEKLFF.